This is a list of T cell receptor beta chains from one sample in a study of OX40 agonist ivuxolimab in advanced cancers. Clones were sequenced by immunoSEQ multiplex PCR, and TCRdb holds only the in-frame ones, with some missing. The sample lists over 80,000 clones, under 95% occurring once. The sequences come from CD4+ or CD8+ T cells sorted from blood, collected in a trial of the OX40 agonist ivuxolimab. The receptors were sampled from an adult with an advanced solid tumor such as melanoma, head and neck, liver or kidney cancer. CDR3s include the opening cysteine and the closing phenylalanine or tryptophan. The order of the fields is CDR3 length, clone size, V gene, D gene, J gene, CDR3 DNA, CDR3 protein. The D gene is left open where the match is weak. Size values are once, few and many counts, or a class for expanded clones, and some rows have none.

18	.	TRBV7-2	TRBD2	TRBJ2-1	TGTGCCAGCAGCCTCCTCCTACAGACTAGCGGGAGGAGAAATGAGCAGTTCTTC	CASSLLLQTSGRRNEQFF
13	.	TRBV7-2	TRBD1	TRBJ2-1	TGTGCCAGCAGCTTAGGACAGGGAATGGAGCAGTTCTTC	CASSLGQGMEQFF
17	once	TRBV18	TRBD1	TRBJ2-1	TGTGCCAGCTCCCCAAACTCGGACAGGTCTCCCTACAATGAGCAGTTCTTC	CASSPNSDRSPYNEQFF
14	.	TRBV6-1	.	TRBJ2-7	TGTGCCAGCTGGCCCGGGCCCCTGGCCAACGAGCAGTACTTC	CASWPGPLANEQYF
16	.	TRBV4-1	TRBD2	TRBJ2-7	TGCGCCAGCAGCCCGAAAGAGACTAGCGGGAGTTACGAGCAGTACTTC	CASSPKETSGSYEQYF
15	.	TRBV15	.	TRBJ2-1	TGTGCCACCAGCAGAGAGTCTAGAATATACAATGAGCAGTTCTTC	CATSRESRIYNEQFF
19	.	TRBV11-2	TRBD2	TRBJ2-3	TGTGCCAGCAGCTTTACGCCCCCTTCAACTAGCGGGAGCGAGGGTACGCAGTATTTT	CASSFTPPSTSGSEGTQYF
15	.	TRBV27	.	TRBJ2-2	TGTGCCAGCAGGACCTGGACAGAAAACACCGGGGAGCTGTTTTTT	CASRTWTENTGELFF
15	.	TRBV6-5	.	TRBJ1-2	TGTGCCAGCAGTTACTCAGTCTGGCGGACTGGTGGCTACACCTTC	CASSYSVWRTGGYTF
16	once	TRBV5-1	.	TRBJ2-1	TGCGCCAGCAGCACGATAACAGGGAACCCCGGGGATGAGCAGTTCTTC	CASSTITGNPGDEQFF
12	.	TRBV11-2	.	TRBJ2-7	TGTGCCAGCAGCCCCCTAGGTTACGAGCAGTACTTC	CASSPLGYEQYF
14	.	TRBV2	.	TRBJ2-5	TGTGCCAGCAGACGACGCCGGGAGCAAGAGACCCAGTACTTC	CASRRRREQETQYF
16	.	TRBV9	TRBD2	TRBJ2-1	TGTGCCAGCAGCAACAGGAGACTAGCGGGGCACAATGAGCAGTTCTTC	CASSNRRLAGHNEQFF
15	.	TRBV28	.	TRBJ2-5	TGTGCCAGCAGTTTACTAGGTCAGGGAGAGGAGACCCAGTACTTC	CASSLLGQGEETQYF
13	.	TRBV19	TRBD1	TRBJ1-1	TGTGCCAGTAGTGACAGGGTGAACACTGAAGCTTTCTTT	CASSDRVNTEAFF
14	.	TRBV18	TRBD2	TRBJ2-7	TGTGCCAGCTCTCGCGGGGGGCTTGGCTACGAGCAGTACTTC	CASSRGGLGYEQYF
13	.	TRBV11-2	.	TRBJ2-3	TGTGCCAGCAGCTCGGGACGCACAGATACGCAGTATTTT	CASSSGRTDTQYF
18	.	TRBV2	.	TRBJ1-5	TGTGCCAGCAGTGAAGCGACGGACATCGGGCCTAGCAATCAGCCCCAGCATTTT	CASSEATDIGPSNQPQHF
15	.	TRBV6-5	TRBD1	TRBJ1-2	TGTGCCAGCAGTAACGGACAGGGGGGGTACTATGGCTACACCTTC	CASSNGQGGYYGYTF
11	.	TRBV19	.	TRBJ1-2	TGTGCCAGTATCGGACTTGGCGGCTACACCTTC	CASIGLGGYTF
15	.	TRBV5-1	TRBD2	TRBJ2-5	TGCGCCAGCAGCTTGGGCGGGAGCGGGCAAGAGACCCAGTACTTC	CASSLGGSGQETQYF
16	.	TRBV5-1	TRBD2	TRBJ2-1	TGCGCCAGCAGCTTGGGCGGGACTAGTGTTTACAATGAGCAGTTCTTC	CASSLGGTSVYNEQFF
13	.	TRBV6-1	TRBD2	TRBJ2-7	TGTGCCAGCATGACGGGAGGTGTATACGAGCAGTACTTC	CASMTGGVYEQYF
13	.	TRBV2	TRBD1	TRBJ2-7	TGTGCCAGCACCAACGGACAGGGCGGCGAGCAGTACTTC	CASTNGQGGEQYF
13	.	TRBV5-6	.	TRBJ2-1	TGTGCCAGCAGCTTTAGTGTCCGGGATGAGCAGTTCTTC	CASSFSVRDEQFF
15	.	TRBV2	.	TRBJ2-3	TGTGCCAGCAATCGGGCGGAACCTAGCACAGATACGCAGTATTTT	CASNRAEPSTDTQYF
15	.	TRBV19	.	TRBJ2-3	TGTGCCAGTAGTATTAATCAGGGCTCCACAGATACGCAGTATTTT	CASSINQGSTDTQYF
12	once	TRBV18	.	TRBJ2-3	TGTGCCAGCTCCCAAAGGGGGGATACGCAGTATTTT	CASSQRGDTQYF
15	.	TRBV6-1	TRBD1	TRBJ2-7	TGTGCCGTGTTGCGGTGGGGACAGGGTAAAGACGAGCAGTACTTC	CAVLRWGQGKDEQYF